The 6 T cell receptor beta chains reported below all come from one sample, sequenced in a study of OX40 agonist ivuxolimab in advanced cancers. Generated by immunoSEQ multiplex PCR, the TCRdb table keeps only in-frame clones and is missing some. Of 74,000 or so clones detected, less than 95% appear once; the ten largest clones hold 1.5% to 2%. The source was CD4+ or CD8+ T cells sorted from blood, collected in a trial of the OX40 agonist ivuxolimab. The source is an adult with an advanced solid tumor such as melanoma, head and neck, liver or kidney cancer.

This chain joins TRBV29-1 and TRBJ2-2, with 9 bases lining up with TRBD1. This CDR3 has 15 amino acids. CDR1 is SQVTM, CDR2 ANQGSEA, per germline. V shed 7 bases, J shed 7 bases, and the junction held 13 bases outside the gene matches. CDR3 nucleotides: TGCAGCGGAAGAGCGGGACAGGGTCCCATCGGGGAGCTGTTTTTT. Its translation is CSGRAGQGPIGELFF.

This clone appeared a single time. The chain employs TRBV18 and TRBJ1-4; weak D call: TRBD1 (5 bases). The CDR3 has 12 amino acids. Per germline, CDR1 KGHSH and CDR2 LQKENI. Trimming removed 1 base at V and 11 bases at J, with 8 bases between. CDR3 loop: CASSPQGWKLFF. Written as DNA, the CDR3 is TGTGCCAGCTCACCACAGGGGTGGAAACTGTTTTTT.

The V call is TRBV7-8, the J call TRBJ1-3; TRBD1 might be the D (5 bases). Germline-derived CDR1 and CDR2 are SGHVS and FQNEAQ. The CDR3 runs 15 residues. Trimming cost V 4 bases and J 4 bases, with 14 bases left between them. CDR3 amino acids: CASSYNPEGGNTIYF. The CDR3, as DNA: TGTGCCAGCAGCTATAACCCGGAGGGGGGAAACACCATATATTTT.

This chain connects TRBV28 to TRBJ1-5, with a possible D match to TRBD1 (5 bases). V was trimmed by 7 bases and J by 7 bases, leaving 17 bases between them. Per the germline V gene, CDR1 is MDHEN and CDR2 is SYDVKM. The CDR3 sequence is 14 residues long. CDR3: CASTRDPRPQPQHF. For the CDR3, the DNA is TGTGCCAGCACCAGGGACCCCCGCCCGCAGCCCCAGCATTTT.

This clone appeared a single time. The rearrangement links TRBV5-6 to TRBJ2-1, with 8 bases lining up with TRBD2. The CDR3 runs 14 residues. The V and J ends lost 2 bases and 9 bases, in that order; junction bases with no gene match: 7. Germline assignment: CDR1 SGHDT and CDR2 YYEEEE. In DNA form, the CDR3 reads TGTGCCAGCAGCTTAAACGGGGGGGCAGGTGAGCAGTTCTTC. It translates to CASSLNGGAGEQFF.

The chain couples TRBV2 to TRBJ1-6; the match to TRBD1 covers 10 bases. Germline CDR1 is SNHLY and CDR2 is FYNNEI. This CDR3 has 16 amino acids. Germline trimming cut 2 bases from V and 9 bases from J; bases unmatched to any gene: 7. CDR3 region: CASSERADRGGSPLHF. In DNA, the CDR3 is TGTGCCAGCAGTGAAAGGGCGGACAGGGGGGGTTCACCCCTCCACTTT.